Following are 10 T cell receptor beta chains from one sample sequenced in a study of cytomegalovirus exposure and HLA in healthy donors. The PCR contained 60 Vbeta and 13 Jbeta primers. Profiling relied on immunoSEQ multiplex PCR, and the TCRdb table lists in-frame clones only, not all of them. The sample records 100,000 to 150,000 clones, approximately 79% being singletons. Input material: PBMCs. The receptors shown here come from a man aged 30 to 45 in good health and CMV-seronegative.

The chain links TRBV2 to TRBJ1-5; 7 bases align to TRBD1. Germline CDR1 SNHLY, CDR2 FYNNEI. Trimming at V came to 0 bases and at J to 0 bases, leaving 8 bases not matched to a gene. The CDR3 runs 18 residues. CDR3 sequence (DNA): TGTGCCAGCAGTGAAGCAATCGGGACAGAATATAGCAATCAGCCCCAGCATTTT. Residues: CASSEAIGTEYSNQPQHF.

This chain uses TRBV5-1 with TRBJ2-5; perhaps TRBD1 as D (6 bases). The V gene's germline CDR1 is SGHRS and CDR2 YFSETQ. The V gene lost 0 bases and the J gene lost 5 bases, with 11 bases spanning the gap. This CDR3 region has 14 residues. The CDR3 DNA reads as TGCGCCAGCAGCTTGGCCACAGGGATGGAGACCCAGTACTTC. It is translated as CASSLATGMETQYF. The whole variable domain, remainder taken from reference TRBV5-1 and TRBJ2-5, is KAGVTQTPRYLIKTRGQQVTLSCSPISGHRSVSWYQQTPGQGLQFLFEYFSETQRNKGNFPGRFSGRQFSNSRSEMNVSTLELGDSALYLCASSLATGMETQYFGPGTRLLVL.

J is TRBJ2-2 and V is TRBV9, with 11 bases lining up with TRBD2. The CDR3 totals 17 residues. V shed 0 bases and J 4 bases; nucleotides not matched to a gene: 5. Germline CDR1 reads SGDLS; CDR2 reads YYNGEE. The CDR3 bases are TGTGCCAGCAGCGTAGCAGGTCTAGCGGGGGGCACCGGGGAGCTGTTTTTT. Its protein product is CASSVAGLAGGTGELFF.

This chain connects TRBV6-1 to TRBJ1-6; TRBD1 agrees at 7 bases. The CDR3 spans 14 residues. Germline CDR1 and CDR2: MNHNS and SASEGT. V was pared by 7 bases and J by 3 bases, with 3 bases of the junction left unmatched. CDR3 residues: CASIDRDYNSPLHF. The CDR3 DNA reads as TGTGCCAGCATTGACAGGGACTATAATTCACCCCTCCACTTT.

The rearrangement uses TRBV4-1 and TRBJ2-2; D is perhaps TRBD1 (6 bases). Trimming shortened V by 1 base and J by 0 bases, and 15 bases separated the two germline ends. The CDR3 spans 18 residues. CDR1 and CDR2 (germline): MGHRA, YSYEKL. CDR3 protein: CASSQAPVGAANTGELFF. CDR3 nucleotides: TGCGCCAGCAGCCAAGCCCCCGTGGGGGCAGCGAACACCGGGGAGCTGTTTTTT.

This clone was seen a single time. The chain joins TRBV6-1 to TRBJ2-5; TRBD1 aligns across 7 bases. V was pared by 2 bases and J by 5 bases, with 5 bases of the junction left unmatched. This CDR3 contains 14 residues. CDR1 is MNHNS, CDR2 SASEGT, per germline. As DNA, the CDR3 is TGTGCCAGCAGTGAACAGGGGGTCGGGGAGACCCAGTACTTC. This encodes CASSEQGVGETQYF.

The rearrangement links TRBV11-3 to TRBJ2-1; perhaps TRBD1 as D (7 bases). The CDR3 runs to 14 residues. Per germline, CDR1 SGHNT and CDR2 YENEEA. V was pared by 5 bases and J by 7 bases, with 15 bases between. The DNA of the CDR3 is TGTGCCAGCAGCGCGGGACAGCCGGTTAATGAGCAGTTCTTC. Encoded protein: CASSAGQPVNEQFF.

This clone turned up a few times. J is TRBJ1-5 and V is TRBV11-3, with a weak D call TRBD1 (6 bases). The CDR3 sequence is 17 residues long. CDR1 is SGHNT, CDR2 YENEEA, per germline. Trimming removed 3 bases from V and 2 bases from J, with 17 bases in between. CDR3 protein: CASSFHRTVNGNQPQHF. The DNA for the CDR3 is TGTGCCAGCAGCTTCCACCGGACAGTCAATGGCAATCAGCCCCAGCATTTT.

The chain has TRBV7-9 and TRBJ2-2; maybe TRBD2 (5 bases). Germline V gives CDR1 SEHNR, CDR2 FQNEAQ (reference sequence). This CDR3 has 15 amino acids. V was clipped by 4 bases and J by 5 bases, with 14 bases between them. As DNA, the CDR3 is TGTGCCAGCAGCTGGGGTCTAGCAGGAACCGGGGAGCTGTTTTTT. Protein: CASSWGLAGTGELFF.

This chain links TRBV5-4 with TRBJ1-2; possibly TRBD1 for D (5 bases). Trimming removed 6 bases from V and 4 bases from J, with 22 bases in between. Germline values: CDR1 SGHNT, CDR2 YYREEE (reference sequence). This CDR3 region has 16 residues. For the CDR3, the DNA is TGTGCCAGCACTGAGGTGACGGGGGTGCATAGCTATGGCTACACCTTC. It specifies CASTEVTGVHSYGYTF. Based on the CDR3 plus reference TRBV5-4 and TRBJ1-2, the full variable domain is ETGVTQSPTHLIKTRGQQVTLRCSSQSGHNTVSWYQQALGQGPQFIFQYYREEENGRGNFPPRFSGLQFPNYSSELNVNALELDDSALYLCASTEVTGVHSYGYTFGSGTRLTVV.